This T cell receptor (beta chain) was observed in a study of T-cell memory formation after mild COVID-19. Study background: The study found TCR clusters largely donor specific.

5'RACE, which relied on constant-segment primers, yielded TCR alpha and TCR beta cDNA libraries carrying sample barcodes and UMIs. TCRdb independently ran MiXCR on the 5' RACE reads; one entry per CDR3 protein. Of 110,000 or so distinct CDR3 sequences in the sample, 22% were seen once. General study results and limits: Some SARS-CoV-2-responding clones were already detected in memory before infection. Clones that contracted from day 15 to 85 were balanced CD4/CD8, while later expanders leaned CD4+.

This clonotype was seen only a few times. The target antigen is unknown. Germline assignment: CDR1 SGDLS and CDR2 YYNGEE. Trimming removed 0 bases from V and 8 bases from J, with 11 bases in between. The CDR3 covers 13 residues. This sequence was found in a man younger than 35 who had mild COVID-19 (a few samples of this study predate the infection). Cell type and time point are not known. The chain combines TRBV9 with TRBJ1-1; maybe TRBD1 (6 bases). Sequenced: PBMCs or a T cell subset sorted from them (not recorded which). The CDR3 DNA reads TGTGCCAGCAGCGTAGATTCGAGGGGGGAAGCTTTCTTT. This sequence encodes CASSVDSRGEAFF.